The clone carrying this T cell receptor (beta chain) was counted between two and nine times. Its antigen is currently unknown. The data were taken from a study of T-cell reconstitution after alpha-beta-depleted transplantation in children. Overall study results and limits: A year had passed since transplant, and T-cell counts and diversity by then came mostly from newly produced T cells. Elevated TCRbeta diversity at day 60 was traced, in some patients, to surviving recipient T cells and thymic progenitors.

It was with unique molecular identifiers that the TCRbeta library was prepared. MiXCR was run by TCRdb on the PCR reads, yielding one entry per CDR3 protein. The table has approximately 230,000 distinct CDR3 sequences, 20% to 30% seen once. V shed 1 base and J shed 9 bases, with 11 bases lying between them. Germline values: CDR1 SGHAT, CDR2 FQNNGV. The length of the CDR3 is 13 residues. This specimen consisted of PBMCs, mostly from graft donor cells, obtained 360 days after TCRalphabeta/CD19-depleted stem cell transplant. The sequence came from a female patient aged 2 to 10 who had a stem cell transplant for congenital amegakaryocytic thrombocytopenia, so the T cells may come from the graft donor. J is TRBJ2-3 and V is TRBV11-2, with D hard to call. In DNA form, the CDR3 reads TGTGCCAGCAGCTTAGCACACATCGAGACGCAGTATTTT. It encodes CASSLAHIETQYF. Together with reference TRBV11-2 and TRBJ2-3, the CDR3 gives the full variable domain: EAGVAQSPRYKIIEKRQSVAFWCNPISGHATLYWYQQILGQGPKLLIQFQNNGVVDDSQLPKDRFSAERLKGVDSTLKIQPAKLEDSAVYLCASSLAHIETQYFGPGTRLTVL.